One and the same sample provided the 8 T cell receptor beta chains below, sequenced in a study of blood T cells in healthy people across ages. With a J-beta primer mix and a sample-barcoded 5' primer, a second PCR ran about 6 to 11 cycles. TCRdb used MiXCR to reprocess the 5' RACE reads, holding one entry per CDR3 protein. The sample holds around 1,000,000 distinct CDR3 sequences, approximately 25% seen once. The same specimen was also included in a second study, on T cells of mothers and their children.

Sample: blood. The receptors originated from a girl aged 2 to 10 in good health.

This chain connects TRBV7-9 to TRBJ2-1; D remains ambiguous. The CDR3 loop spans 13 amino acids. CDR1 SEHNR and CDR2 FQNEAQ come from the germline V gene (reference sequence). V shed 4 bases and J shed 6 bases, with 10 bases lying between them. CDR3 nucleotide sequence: TGTGCCAGCAGCTCCCCCTGGACCAATGAGCAGTTCTTC. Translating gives CASSSPWTNEQFF.

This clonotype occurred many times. For the CDR3, the DNA is TGTGCCAGCAGTCCCGACCGGGAGACCCAGTACTTC. Translated: CASSPDRETQYF. The rearrangement uses TRBV18 and TRBJ2-5; D gene unclear. The germline V gene has CDR1 KGHSH and CDR2 LQKENI. Trimming cost V 8 bases and J 5 bases, with 12 bases left between them. There are 12 residues in the CDR3.

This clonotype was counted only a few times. The CDR3 DNA reads TGTGCCAGCAGTTCACAGATTGAAGCTTTCTTT. Translating it yields CASSSQIEAFF. V and J are TRBV12-3 or TRBV12-4 and TRBJ1-1; unclear D gene. Trimming stripped 4 bases from V and 7 bases from J, with 7 bases between. CDR3 length: 11 residues.

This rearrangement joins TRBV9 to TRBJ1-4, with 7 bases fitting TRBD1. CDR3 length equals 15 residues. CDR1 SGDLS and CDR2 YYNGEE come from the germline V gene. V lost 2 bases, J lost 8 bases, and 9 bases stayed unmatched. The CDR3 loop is CASSVQQGGREKLFF. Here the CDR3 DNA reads TGTGCCAGCAGCGTGCAGCAGGGGGGCCGAGAAAAACTGTTTTTT.

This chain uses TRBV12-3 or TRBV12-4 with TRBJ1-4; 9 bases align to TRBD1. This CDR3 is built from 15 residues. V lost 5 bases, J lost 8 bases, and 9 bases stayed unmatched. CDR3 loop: CASSGRGTGMEKLFF. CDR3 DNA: TGTGCCAGCAGTGGCCGGGGGACAGGGATGGAAAAACTGTTTTTT.

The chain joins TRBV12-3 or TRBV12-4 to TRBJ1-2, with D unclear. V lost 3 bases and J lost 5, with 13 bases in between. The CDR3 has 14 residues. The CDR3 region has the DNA TGTGCCAGCAGTTTCTCCGTTGCGGCATATGGCTACACCTTC. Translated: CASSFSVAAYGYTF.

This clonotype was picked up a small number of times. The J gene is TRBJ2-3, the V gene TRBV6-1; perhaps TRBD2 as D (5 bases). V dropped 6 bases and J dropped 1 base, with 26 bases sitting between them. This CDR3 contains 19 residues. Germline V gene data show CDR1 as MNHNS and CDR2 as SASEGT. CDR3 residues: CASSDPRIPGFKGTDTQYF. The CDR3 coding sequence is TGTGCCAGCAGCGACCCAAGAATCCCGGGGTTTAAGGGCACAGATACGCAGTATTTT.

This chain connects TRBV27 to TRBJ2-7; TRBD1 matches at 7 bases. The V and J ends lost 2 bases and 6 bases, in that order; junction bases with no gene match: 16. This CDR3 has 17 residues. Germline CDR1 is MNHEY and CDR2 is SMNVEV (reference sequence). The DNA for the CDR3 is TGTGCCAGCAGTTTACTTTCCCCGGGACAGCCTTTGGGCGAGCAGTACTTC. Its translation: CASSLLSPGQPLGEQYF.